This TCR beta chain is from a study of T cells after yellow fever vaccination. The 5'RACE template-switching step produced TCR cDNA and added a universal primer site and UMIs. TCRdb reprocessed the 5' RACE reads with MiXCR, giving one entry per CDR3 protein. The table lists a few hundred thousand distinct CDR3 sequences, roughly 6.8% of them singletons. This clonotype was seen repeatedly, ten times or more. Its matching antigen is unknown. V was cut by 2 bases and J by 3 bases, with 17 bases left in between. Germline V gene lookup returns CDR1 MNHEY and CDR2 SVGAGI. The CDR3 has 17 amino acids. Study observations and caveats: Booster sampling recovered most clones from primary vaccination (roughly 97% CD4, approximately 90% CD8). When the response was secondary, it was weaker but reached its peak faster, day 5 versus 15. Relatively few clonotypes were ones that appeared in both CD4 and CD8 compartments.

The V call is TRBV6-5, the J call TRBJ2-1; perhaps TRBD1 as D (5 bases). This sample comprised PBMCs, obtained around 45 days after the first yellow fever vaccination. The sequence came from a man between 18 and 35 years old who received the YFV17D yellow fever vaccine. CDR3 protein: CASSYPRSGKSYNEQFF. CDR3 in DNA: TGTGCCAGCAGTTACCCAAGGTCAGGGAAGAGCTACAATGAGCAGTTCTTC.